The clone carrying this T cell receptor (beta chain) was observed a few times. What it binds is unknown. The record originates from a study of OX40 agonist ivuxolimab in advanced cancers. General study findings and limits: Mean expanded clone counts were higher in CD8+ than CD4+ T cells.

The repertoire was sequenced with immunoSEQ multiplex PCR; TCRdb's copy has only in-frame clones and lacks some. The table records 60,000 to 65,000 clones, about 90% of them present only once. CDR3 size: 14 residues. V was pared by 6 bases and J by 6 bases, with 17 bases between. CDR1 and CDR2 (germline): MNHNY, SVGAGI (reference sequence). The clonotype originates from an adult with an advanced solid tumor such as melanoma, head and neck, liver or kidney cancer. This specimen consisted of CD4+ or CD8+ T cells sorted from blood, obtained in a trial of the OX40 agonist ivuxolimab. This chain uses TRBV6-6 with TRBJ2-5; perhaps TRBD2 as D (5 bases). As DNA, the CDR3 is TGTGCCAGCAGCTACCGCCGACTACGACAGACCCAGTACTTC. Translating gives CASSYRRLRQTQYF.